The clone carrying this T cell receptor (beta chain) was picked up many times. Its matching antigen is unknown. Over 18 months, lack of ophthalmopathy progression marked Graves' hyperthyroidism as stable. Patients aged 18 to 65 with hyperthyroidism were newly diagnosed, with duration under 2 months. Clinical symptoms, serum thyroxine, TRAb, thyroid ultrasound and orbital computed tomography established diagnosis. This specimen comes from a study of T cells in Graves' hyperthyroidism and ophthalmopathy. Broader study findings: Also found in blood were most expanded thyroid clonotypes above 0.001.

TCR beta CDR3 regions were amplified from RNA. When the TCR CDR3 underwent first-round RT-PCR, the HTBI primer set was used. TCRdb processed the multiplex PCR reads anew with MiXCR; each CDR3 protein has one entry. The sample includes 600,000 or so distinct CDR3 sequences, 40% to 55% seen only once; the top ten take roughly 8.2%. In germline, CDR1 is SQVTM, CDR2 ANQGSEA. The length of the CDR3 is 15 residues. J gave up 2 bases and V 1 base, and 6 bases lay outside the gene matches. Sequences were obtained from peripheral blood or thyroid tissue (not recorded which). This TCR came from a woman under 30 with Graves' hyperthyroidism. V usage is TRBV29-1 and J usage is TRBJ2-5; 8 bases fit TRBD1. The CDR3 loop reads CSVEGDQGAQETQYF. The CDR3 DNA sequence: TGCAGCGTTGAAGGAGATCAGGGGGCACAAGAGACCCAGTACTTC.